The sequence of this T cell receptor (beta chain) was determined in a study of siplizumab effects on memory and regulatory T cells. Sequencing of each sample assayed around 9.9 x 10^4 TCR templates. Some clones are missing from TCRdb's copy, which holds only in-frame ones; the method was immunoSEQ multiplex PCR. The top ten hold 0.85% to 1.4% of the sample, which has some 56,000 clones, just over 95% seen once. V was trimmed by 1 base and J by 0 bases, leaving 13 bases between them. The CDR3 consists of 17 residues. The germline V gene encodes CDR1 PRHDT and CDR2 FYEKMQ (reference sequence). Study-level findings and limits: Contribution to the alloresponse seemed major for naive T cells, which also seemed more diverse than memory cells. Proliferating clones, CD4+ or CD8+, lacked an assignable naive or memory phenotype in roughly 80-95% of cases.

With regard to this clone: Its antigen is unidentified.

This clonotype was sampled from a human donor in good health. Sequencing was done on a sample of naive CD8+ T cells sorted from blood. This chain connects TRBV13 to TRBJ2-1; D ambiguous. CDR3 in DNA: TGTGCCAGCAGCTTAGAAATGGCATCACCCTCCTACAATGAGCAGTTCTTC. This sequence encodes CASSLEMASPSYNEQFF.